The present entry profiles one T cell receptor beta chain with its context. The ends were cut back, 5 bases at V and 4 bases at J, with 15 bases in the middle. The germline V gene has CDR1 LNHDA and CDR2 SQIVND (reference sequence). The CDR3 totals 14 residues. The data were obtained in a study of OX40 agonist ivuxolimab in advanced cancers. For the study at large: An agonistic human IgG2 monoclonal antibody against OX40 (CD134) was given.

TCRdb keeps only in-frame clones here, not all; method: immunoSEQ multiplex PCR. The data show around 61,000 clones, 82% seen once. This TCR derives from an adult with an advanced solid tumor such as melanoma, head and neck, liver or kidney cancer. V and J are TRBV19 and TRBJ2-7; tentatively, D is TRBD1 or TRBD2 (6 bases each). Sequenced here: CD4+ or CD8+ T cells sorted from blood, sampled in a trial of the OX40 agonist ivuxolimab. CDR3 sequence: CASSERGVRYEQYF. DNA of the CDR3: TGTGCCAGTAGTGAAAGGGGGGTTCGATACGAGCAGTACTTC.